These T cell receptor beta chains were read from a single sample in a study of blood T cell repertoires in COVID-19. Some clones are missing from TCRdb's copy, which holds only in-frame ones; the method was immunoSEQ multiplex PCR. The sample contains around 280,000 clones, 90% of which appear only once. Sequencing input: PBMCs or T cells enriched from blood (not recorded which). These TCRs come from a woman aged 18 to 35 with acute COVID-19. The CDR3 runs from the conserved cysteine through the conserved F or W. A D gene is named only where the DNA matches it firmly. Some rows mark clone size as missing; the rest say once, few, many or name a class of expanded clone.

.	TRBD1	TRBV6-6	TRBJ1-4	TGTGCCAGCAGCGGGACAGGGGTAGAAAAACTGTTTTTT	CASSGTGVEKLFF
.	.	TRBV13	TRBJ2-7	TGTGCCAGCAGCTCGAATTATCGCACTGAGCAGTACTTC	CASSSNYRTEQYF
.	.	TRBV12-3/TRBV12-4	TRBJ2-1	TGTGCGACCAGGGTCAGAGTGTACAATGAGCAGTTCTTC	CATRVRVYNEQFF
few	.	TRBV18	TRBJ2-3	TGTGCCAGCTCACCACGACAGACAGATACGCAGTATTTT	CASSPRQTDTQYF
.	.	TRBV5-1	TRBJ2-7	TGCGCCAGCAGGCGGACTACCCCCTACGAGCAGTACTTC	CASRRTTPYEQYF
.	.	TRBV5-1	TRBJ2-3	TGCGCCAGCAGTGTCGGGGATCGAAAACGGGCATTAAGCACAGATACGCAGTATTTT	CASSVGDRKRALSTDTQYF
.	TRBD1	TRBV7-9	TRBJ2-2	TGTGCCAGCAGCCAGACAGGGGCGCGTACCGGGGAGCTGTTTTTT	CASSQTGARTGELFF
once	.	TRBV28	TRBJ2-7	TGTGCCAGCAGTCCGACAACAGGGCCCTACGAGCAGTACTTC	CASSPTTGPYEQYF
.	TRBD2	TRBV2	TRBJ2-5	TGTGCCAGCAGTCTAGCACCGGGGGGGTGGATCCAAGAGACCCAGTACTTC	CASSLAPGGWIQETQYF
.	.	TRBV6-6	TRBJ2-1	TGTGCCAGCAGTTCATTAGAAGGGGGTGAGCAGTTCTTC	CASSSLEGGEQFF
.	.	TRBV24-1	TRBJ2-5	TGTGCCACCAGTGACACCCAGGGTTGGACCCAAGAGACCCAGTACTTC	CATSDTQGWTQETQYF
.	.	TRBV6-4	TRBJ2-2	TGTGCCAGCAGTGCCGGGACCGGGGAGCTGTTTTTT	CASSAGTGELFF
.	.	TRBV7-9	TRBJ1-4	TGTGCCAGCAGCTTCCCCATAACGGGGGAAAAACTGTTTTTT	CASSFPITGEKLFF
.	.	TRBV28	TRBJ1-2	TGTGCCAGCAGTTTTAGGGGAACTGGGTATGGCTACACCTTC	CASSFRGTGYGYTF
.	TRBD1	TRBV7-8	TRBJ2-1	TGTGCCAGCAGCTTAGCCGGGACAGGGGACGGAGATGAGCAGTTCTTC	CASSLAGTGDGDEQFF
.	TRBD1	TRBV6-5	TRBJ1-2	TGTGCCAGCAGTTACATAGGGACAGGTCCCACCGGGACATCCTTC	CASSYIGTGPTGTSF
.	.	TRBV3-1/TRBV3-2	TRBJ2-3	TGTGCCAGCAGTCGTTATACAGATACGCAGTATTTT	CASSRYTDTQYF
.	.	TRBV15	TRBJ1-5	TGTGCCACCAGTTTTGCCGCCGGGGGAAGGGTATGGCAGCCCCAGCATTTT	CATSFAAGGRVWQPQHF
few	TRBD2	TRBV29-1	TRBJ2-7	TGCAGCGTTGGACTAGCGGATACCTACGAGCAGTACTTC	CSVGLADTYEQYF
.	.	TRBV7-2	TRBJ1-2	TGTGCCAGCAGCTTATCGCCAGGAGGTCAGTCGGTCGATGGCTACACCTTC	CASSLSPGGQSVDGYTF
.	.	TRBV11-2	TRBJ2-2	TGTGCCAGCAGCCCCCGGACAGTCCCCACCGGGGAGCTGTTTTTT	CASSPRTVPTGELFF
.	.	TRBV5-1	TRBJ1-4	TGCGCCAGCAGCTTGGCCGCAGGGAGGGCCAATGAAAAACTGTTTTTT	CASSLAAGRANEKLFF
.	TRBD2	TRBV29-1	TRBJ2-5	TGCAGCGGTGTAGCGGGAGCCCAAGAGACCCAGTACTTC	CSGVAGAQETQYF
.	TRBD2	TRBV30	TRBJ2-1	TGTGCCTGGAGATCCAGCGGGAGTACCGGTGAGCAGTTCTTC	CAWRSSGSTGEQFF
.	.	TRBV7-9	TRBJ1-4	TGTGCCAGCAGCAAAAGCTCAGGGCCGGATATACTGTTTTTT	CASSKSSGPDILFF
.	TRBD1	TRBV11-2	TRBJ1-6	TGTGCCAGCAGCCCGGGGACAGGACAAAGCTCACCCCTCCACTTT	CASSPGTGQSSPLHF
.	TRBD1	TRBV7-2	TRBJ1-4	TGTGCCAGCAGCTTGGACAGGGGGCATGAAAAACTGTTTTTT	CASSLDRGHEKLFF
.	.	TRBV18	TRBJ1-4	TGTGCCAGCTCACCAGACTTTGAAAAACTGTTTTTT	CASSPDFEKLFF
.	.	TRBV27	TRBJ2-7	TGTGCCAGCAGTTTTCGGTACCCCTACGAGCAGTACTTC	CASSFRYPYEQYF
.	.	TRBV19	TRBJ1-2	TGTGCCAGTACGGTGGGGCAGGGAAGGTATGGCTACACCTTC	CASTVGQGRYGYTF
.	.	TRBV30	TRBJ1-5	TGTGCCTGGAGTGTAGGGGGGGGACCCAATCAGCCCCAGCATTTT	CAWSVGGGPNQPQHF
.	TRBD1	TRBV29-1	TRBJ2-3	TGCAGCGTTTTACCCCTTAGACAGGGGTATGGCGCAGATACGCAGTATTTT	CSVLPLRQGYGADTQYF
.	.	TRBV9	TRBJ1-6	TGTGCCAGCAGCCCCGGGCAGGGGCCCAATTCACCCCTCCACTTT	CASSPGQGPNSPLHF
.	TRBD1	TRBV18	TRBJ1-3	TGTGCCAGCTCATCCCTGTCGGGACAGGGGACAGGAAACACCATATATTTT	CASSSLSGQGTGNTIYF
.	.	TRBV19	TRBJ1-5	TGTGCCAGTGGGTGGGGGGGTAGCCAGCCCCAGCATTTT	CASGWGGSQPQHF
.	TRBD1	TRBV7-6	TRBJ2-7	TGTGCCAGCAGCTTGCTCGCGGGACAGGACTACGAGCAGTACTTC	CASSLLAGQDYEQYF
.	.	TRBV19	TRBJ1-1	TGTGCCAGTAACCAAGCCTCAAGGGGCACTGAAGCTTTCTTT	CASNQASRGTEAFF
.	.	TRBV10-3	TRBJ1-2	TGTGCCATCAGTGACGTAGGCGGTGAGGAATTCTACACCTTC	CAISDVGGEEFYTF
.	.	TRBV7-8	TRBJ2-7	TGTGCCAGCAGCCCACAGCCGGGGAGAAGCTACGAGCAGTACTTC	CASSPQPGRSYEQYF
.	TRBD1	TRBV4-3	TRBJ1-1	TGCGCCAGCAGCCAAGGTTGGGACAGGTCGTACACTGAAGCTTTCTTT	CASSQGWDRSYTEAFF
.	.	TRBV21-1	TRBJ1-5	TGTGCCAGCAGCAAGGGGCATATACTTAGCAATCAGCCCCAGCATTTT	CASSKGHILSNQPQHF